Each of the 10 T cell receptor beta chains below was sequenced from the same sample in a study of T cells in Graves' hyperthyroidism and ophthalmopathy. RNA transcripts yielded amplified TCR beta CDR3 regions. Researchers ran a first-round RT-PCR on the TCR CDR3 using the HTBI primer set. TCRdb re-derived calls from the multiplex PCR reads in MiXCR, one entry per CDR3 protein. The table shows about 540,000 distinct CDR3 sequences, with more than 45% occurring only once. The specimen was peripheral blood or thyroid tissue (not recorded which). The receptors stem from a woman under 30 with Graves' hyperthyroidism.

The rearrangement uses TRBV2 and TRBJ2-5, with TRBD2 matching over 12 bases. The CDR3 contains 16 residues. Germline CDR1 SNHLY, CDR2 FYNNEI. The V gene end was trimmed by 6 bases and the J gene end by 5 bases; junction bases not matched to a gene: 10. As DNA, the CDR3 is TGTGCCAGCAGCCACGTTCTAGCGGGAGGGGCCGAGACCCAGTACTTC. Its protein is CASSHVLAGGAETQYF.

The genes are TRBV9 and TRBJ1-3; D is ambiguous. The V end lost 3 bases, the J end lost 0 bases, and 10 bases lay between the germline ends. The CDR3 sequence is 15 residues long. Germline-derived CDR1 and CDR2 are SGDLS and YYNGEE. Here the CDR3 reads CASSERHSSGNTIYF. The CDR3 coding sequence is TGTGCCAGCAGCGAGAGACACAGCTCTGGAAACACCATATATTTT.

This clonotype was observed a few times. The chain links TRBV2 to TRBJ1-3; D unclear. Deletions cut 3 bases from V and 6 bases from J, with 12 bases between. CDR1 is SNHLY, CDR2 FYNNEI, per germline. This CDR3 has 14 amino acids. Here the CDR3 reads CASSEGGPTNTIYF. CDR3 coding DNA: TGTGCCAGCAGTGAGGGAGGCCCCACAAACACCATATATTTT.

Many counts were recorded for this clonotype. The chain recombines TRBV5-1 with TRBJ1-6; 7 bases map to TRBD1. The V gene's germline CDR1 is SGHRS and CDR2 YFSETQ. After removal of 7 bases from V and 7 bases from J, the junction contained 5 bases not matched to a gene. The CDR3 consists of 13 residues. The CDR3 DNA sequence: TGCGCCAGCTGGGGACAGTCGAATTCACCCCTCCACTTT. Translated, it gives CASWGQSNSPLHF. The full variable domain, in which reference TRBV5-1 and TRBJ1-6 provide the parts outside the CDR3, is KAGVTQTPRYLIKTRGQQVTLSCSPISGHRSVSWYQQTPGQGLQFLFEYFSETQRNKGNFPGRFSGRQFSNSRSEMNVSTLELGDSALYLCASWGQSNSPLHFGNGTRLTVT.

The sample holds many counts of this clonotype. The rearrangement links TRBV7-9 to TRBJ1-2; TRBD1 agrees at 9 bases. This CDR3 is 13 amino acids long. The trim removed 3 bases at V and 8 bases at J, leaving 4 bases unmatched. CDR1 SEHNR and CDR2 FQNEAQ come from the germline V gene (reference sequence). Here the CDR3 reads CASSLGQGKGYTF. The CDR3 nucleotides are TGTGCCAGCAGCTTGGGACAGGGCAAAGGCTACACCTTC.

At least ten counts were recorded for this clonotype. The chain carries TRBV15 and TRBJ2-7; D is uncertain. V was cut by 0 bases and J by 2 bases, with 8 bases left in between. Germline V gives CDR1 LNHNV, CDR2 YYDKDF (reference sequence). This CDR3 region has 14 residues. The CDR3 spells CATSRDRVAYEQYF. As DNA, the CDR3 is TGTGCCACCAGCAGAGATCGGGTGGCCTACGAGCAGTACTTC. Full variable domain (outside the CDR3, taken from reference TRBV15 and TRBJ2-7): DAMVIQNPRYQVTQFGKPVTLSCSQTLNHNVMYWYQQKSSQAPKLLFHYYDKDFNNEADTPDNFQSRRPNTSFCFLDIRSPGLGDTAMYLCATSRDRVAYEQYFGPGTRLTVT.

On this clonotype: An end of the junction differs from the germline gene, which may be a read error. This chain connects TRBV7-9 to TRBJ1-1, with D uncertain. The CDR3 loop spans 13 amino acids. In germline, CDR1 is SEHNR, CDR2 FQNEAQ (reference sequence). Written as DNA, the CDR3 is TGTGCCAGCAGCTTGGCCACCGAACCTCGGTTTTGGTGG. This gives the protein CASSLATEPRFWW.

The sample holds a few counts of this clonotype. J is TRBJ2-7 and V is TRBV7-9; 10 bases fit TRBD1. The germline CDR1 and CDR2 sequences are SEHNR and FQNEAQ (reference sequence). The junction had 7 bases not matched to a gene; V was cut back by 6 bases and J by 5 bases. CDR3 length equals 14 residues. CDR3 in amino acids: CASSRQGALHEQYF. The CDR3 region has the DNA TGTGCCAGCAGTCGACAGGGGGCGCTCCACGAGCAGTACTTC.

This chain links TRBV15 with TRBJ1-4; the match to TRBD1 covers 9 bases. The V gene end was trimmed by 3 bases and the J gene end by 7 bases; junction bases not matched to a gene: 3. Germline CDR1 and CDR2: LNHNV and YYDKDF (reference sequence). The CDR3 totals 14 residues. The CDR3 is CATSSGQGFEKLFF. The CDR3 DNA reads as TGTGCCACCAGCAGCGGACAGGGGTTTGAAAAACTGTTTTTT.

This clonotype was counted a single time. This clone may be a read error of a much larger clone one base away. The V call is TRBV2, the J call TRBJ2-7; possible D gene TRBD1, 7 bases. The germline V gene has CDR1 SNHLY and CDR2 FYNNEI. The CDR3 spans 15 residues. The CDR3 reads CASSLRGDSSYGQYF. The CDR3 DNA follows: TGTGCCAGCAGCCTCAGGGGGGACTCCTCCTACGGGCAGTACTTC.